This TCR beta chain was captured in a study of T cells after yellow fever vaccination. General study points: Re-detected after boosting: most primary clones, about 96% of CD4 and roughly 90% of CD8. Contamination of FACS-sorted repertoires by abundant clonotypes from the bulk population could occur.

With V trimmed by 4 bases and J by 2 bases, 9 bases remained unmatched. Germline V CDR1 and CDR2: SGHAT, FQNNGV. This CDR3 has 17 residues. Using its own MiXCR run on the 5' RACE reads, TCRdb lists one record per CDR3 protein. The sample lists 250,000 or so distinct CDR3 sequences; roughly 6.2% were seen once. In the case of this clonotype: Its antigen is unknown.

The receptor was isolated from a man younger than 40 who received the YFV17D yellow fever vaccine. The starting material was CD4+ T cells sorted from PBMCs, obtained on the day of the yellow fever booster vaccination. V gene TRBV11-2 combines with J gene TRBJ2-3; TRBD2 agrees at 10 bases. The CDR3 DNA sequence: TGTGCCAGCAGCTCGCTAGCGGGAGTTTTTAACACAGATACGCAGTATTTT. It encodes CASSSLAGVFNTDTQYF. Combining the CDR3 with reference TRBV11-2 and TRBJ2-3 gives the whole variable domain EAGVAQSPRYKIIEKRQSVAFWCNPISGHATLYWYQQILGQGPKLLIQFQNNGVVDDSQLPKDRFSAERLKGVDSTLKIQPAKLEDSAVYLCASSSLAGVFNTDTQYFGPGTRLTVL.